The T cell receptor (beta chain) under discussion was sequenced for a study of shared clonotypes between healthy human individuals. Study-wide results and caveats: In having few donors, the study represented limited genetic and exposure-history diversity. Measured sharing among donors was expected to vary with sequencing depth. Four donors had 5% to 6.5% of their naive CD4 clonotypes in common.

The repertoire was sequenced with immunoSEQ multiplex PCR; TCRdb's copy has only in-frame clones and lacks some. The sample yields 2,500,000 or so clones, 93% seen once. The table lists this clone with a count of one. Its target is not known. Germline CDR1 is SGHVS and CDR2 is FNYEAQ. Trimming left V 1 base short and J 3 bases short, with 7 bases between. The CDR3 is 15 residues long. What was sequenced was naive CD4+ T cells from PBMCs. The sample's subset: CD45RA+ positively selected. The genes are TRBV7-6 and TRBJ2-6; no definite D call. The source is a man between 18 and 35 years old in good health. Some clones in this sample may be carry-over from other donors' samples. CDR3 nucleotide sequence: TGTGCCAGCAGCTTAGGCACTGGTGGGGCCAACGTCCTGACTTTC. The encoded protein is CASSLGTGGANVLTF.